These 18 T cell receptor beta chains were sequenced from one sample in a study of cytomegalovirus exposure and HLA in healthy donors. In the PCR, 60 Vbeta and 13 Jbeta primers were used. The data were produced by immunoSEQ multiplex PCR, yet TCRdb's version contains in-frame clones alone and is incomplete. This sample has some 160,000 clones, with less than 85% found just once. Source material: PBMCs. The receptor source for this set is a man in his forties in good health and CMV-seronegative.

This clone was observed a handful of times. V usage is TRBV27 and J usage is TRBJ1-1; the D gene is possibly TRBD1 (5 bases). The CDR3 extends over 14 amino acids. V lost 6 bases and J lost 4, with 15 bases in between. CDR1 is MNHEY, CDR2 SMNVEV, per germline (reference sequence). CDR3 sequence (DNA): TGTGCCAGCAGCATTTGGGGGGGGACCACTGAAGCTTTCTTT. This sequence encodes CASSIWGGTTEAFF.

The chain joins TRBV29-1 to TRBJ1-1, with 12 bases that match TRBD1. Losses at the gene ends were 6 bases for V and 12 bases for J; bases not matched to a gene: 11. Germline lookup yields CDR1 SQVTM and CDR2 ANQGSEA. There are 13 residues in the CDR3. CDR3 protein: CSVHHLGTGGTFF. Written as DNA, the CDR3 is TGCAGCGTCCACCATTTAGGGACAGGGGGCACTTTCTTT.

V and J are TRBV19 and TRBJ2-3; 10 bases line up with TRBD1. Germline V gene data show CDR1 as LNHDA and CDR2 as SQIVND (reference sequence). The CDR3 consists of 15 residues. V shed 3 bases and J 7 bases; nucleotides not matched to a gene: 7. CDR3 nucleotide sequence: TGTGCCAGTAGTATCGGGACAGGGGAACTAAATACGCAGTATTTT. Protein: CASSIGTGELNTQYF.

The rearrangement links TRBV5-1 to TRBJ2-4; the D gene is possibly TRBD1 (5 bases). The V end lost 2 bases, the J end lost 5 bases, and 23 bases lay between the germline ends. The CDR3 has 18 amino acids. Germline-derived CDR1 and CDR2 are SGHRS and YFSETQ. The CDR3 coding sequence is TGCGCCAGCAGCTTCGCACCGATTCAGGGAAGCGAGGAAAACATTCAGTACTTC. Protein sequence: CASSFAPIQGSEENIQYF. The full variable domain, its missing parts supplied by reference TRBV5-1 and TRBJ2-4, is KAGVTQTPRYLIKTRGQQVTLSCSPISGHRSVSWYQQTPGQGLQFLFEYFSETQRNKGNFPGRFSGRQFSNSRSEMNVSTLELGDSALYLCASSFAPIQGSEENIQYFGAGTRLSVL.

The chain couples TRBV5-4 to TRBJ2-2, with TRBD2 matching 9 bases. The CDR3 covers 18 residues. Germline CDR1 and CDR2: SGHNT and YYREEE (reference sequence). V lost 10 bases and J lost 2; bases outside the gene matches: 18. The CDR3 nucleotides are TGTGCCGTCCCGGGGGGAAGTAGCGGGGGCCTAAACACCGGGGAGCTGTTTTTT. Translation: CAVPGGSSGGLNTGELFF.

The CDR3 sequence is CASSSWTGDNEKLFF. CDR3 bases: TGTGCCAGCAGTTCCTGGACAGGGGATAATGAAAAACTGTTTTTT. The genes are TRBV27 and TRBJ1-4; 9 nucleotides match TRBD1. Per germline, CDR1 MNHEY and CDR2 SMNVEV (reference sequence). The CDR3 is 15 residues long. Trimming at V came to 4 bases and at J to 4 bases, leaving 4 bases not matched to a gene.

V and J are TRBV4-3 and TRBJ2-3; D not certain. V lost 1 base and J 1 base, leaving 9 bases between the germline ends. Germline V gene data show CDR1 as LGHNA and CDR2 as YSLEER. This CDR3 contains 15 residues. The CDR3 spells CASSQVVFGTDTQYF. The CDR3, as DNA: TGCGCCAGCAGCCAAGTTGTCTTTGGCACAGATACGCAGTATTTT.

This sequence joins TRBV7-2 and TRBJ2-3, with 8 bases lining up with TRBD2. CDR1 is SGHTA, CDR2 FQGNSA, per germline. The CDR3 spans 16 residues. V lost 5 bases to trimming and J lost 5 bases; unmatched junction nucleotides: 12. CDR3 amino acids: CASSLSGGGRQDTQYF. CDR3 sequence (DNA): TGTGCCAGCAGCCTAAGCGGCGGGGGGCGTCAAGATACGCAGTATTTT.

The chain carries TRBV30 and TRBJ1-3; D is unclear. The ends were cut back, 2 bases at V and 8 bases at J, with 4 bases in the middle. Germline V CDR1 and CDR2: GTSNPN, SVGIG (reference sequence). This CDR3 is built from 10 residues. In DNA form, the CDR3 reads TGTGCCTGGAGTCAGGACACCATATATTTT. Translating gives CAWSQDTIYF.

The chain recombines TRBV7-2 with TRBJ2-1, with 9 bases matching TRBD1. The CDR3 spans 16 residues. Germline V gene data show CDR1 as SGHTA and CDR2 as FQGNSA. The junction had 8 bases not matched to a gene; V was cut back by 5 bases and J by 3 bases. The CDR3 DNA follows: TGTGCCAGCAGCCCAGCCGGGACAGGGCTCTACAATGAGCAGTTCTTC. It specifies CASSPAGTGLYNEQFF.

The chain employs TRBV5-1 and TRBJ2-7; 7 bases line up with TRBD1. CDR3 length equals 15 residues. J gave up 5 bases and V 0 bases, and 8 bases lay outside the gene matches. Per the germline V gene, CDR1 is SGHRS and CDR2 is YFSETQ. The CDR3 sequence is CASSLVTGVGNEQYF. In DNA form, the CDR3 reads TGCGCCAGCAGCTTGGTAACAGGGGTTGGGAACGAGCAGTACTTC.

This chain links TRBV5-1 with TRBJ2-3, with D perhaps TRBD1 (5 bases). The CDR3 totals 15 residues. Trimming left V 4 bases short and J 0 bases short, with 12 bases between. CDR1 SGHRS and CDR2 YFSETQ come from the germline V gene. As DNA, the CDR3 is TGCGCCAGCAGCCTGGATGACAGAAGCACAGATACGCAGTATTTT. The encoded protein is CASSLDDRSTDTQYF.

The chain has TRBV5-4 and TRBJ2-2, with 8 bases that match TRBD2. V was pared by 5 bases and J by 5 bases, with 5 bases of the junction left unmatched. In germline, CDR1 is SGHNT, CDR2 YYREEE (reference sequence). The length of the CDR3 is 14 residues. The CDR3 coding sequence is TGTGCCAGCAGTTCTGGCGGGAGGACCGGGGAGCTGTTTTTT. Its translation is CASSSGGRTGELFF.

The rearrangement uses TRBV27 and TRBJ1-1; D call uncertain. V was pared by 1 base and J by 1 base, with 7 bases between. The CDR3 spans 14 residues. In germline, CDR1 is MNHEY, CDR2 SMNVEV (reference sequence). CDR3 residues: CASSLLYGNTEAFF. CDR3 nucleotides: TGTGCCAGCAGTTTATTGTACGGGAACACTGAAGCTTTCTTT.

In this sample, this clone turned up once. V usage is TRBV6-4 and J usage is TRBJ1-5, with 8 nucleotides matching TRBD1. V dropped 3 bases and J dropped 2; count of bases not matched to a gene: 12. In germline, CDR1 is MRHNA, CDR2 SNTAGT. The CDR3 is 18 residues long. CDR3 bases: TGTGCCAGCAGTGAGGAACAGGGGGGGGATCGGTGCAATCAGCCCCAGCATTTT. Translating it yields CASSEEQGGDRCNQPQHF.

V usage is TRBV5-6 and J usage is TRBJ1-4; 7 nucleotides match TRBD1. Looked up from germline, CDR1 is SGHDT and CDR2 is YYEEEE. This CDR3 is built from 14 residues. Unmatched junction bases numbered 6, after V lost 4 bases and J lost 6 bases. CDR3 residues: CASSPRQGYEKLFF. As DNA, the CDR3 is TGTGCCAGCAGCCCGAGACAGGGATATGAAAAACTGTTTTTT.

V and J are TRBV5-6 and TRBJ2-1; D unresolved. V was trimmed by 0 bases and J by 8 bases, leaving 6 bases between them. Looked up from germline, CDR1 is SGHDT and CDR2 is YYEEEE. The CDR3 has 12 amino acids. This CDR3 is CASSLALYEQFF. In DNA, the CDR3 is TGTGCCAGCAGCTTGGCCTTGTATGAGCAGTTCTTC. Using reference TRBV5-6 and TRBJ2-1 for the parts outside the CDR3, the full variable domain is DAGVTQSPTHLIKTRGQQVTLRCSPKSGHDTVSWYQQALGQGPQFIFQYYEEEERQRGNFPDRFSGHQFPNYSSELNVNALLLGDSALYLCASSLALYEQFFGPGTRLTVL.

This chain connects TRBV2 to TRBJ2-5, with D possibly matching TRBD1 (6 bases). This CDR3 is 16 amino acids long. V dropped 6 bases and J dropped 0 bases, with 17 bases sitting between them. Germline lookup yields CDR1 SNHLY and CDR2 FYNNEI. The CDR3 sequence is CASSPSLTGHQETQYF. DNA for the CDR3: TGTGCCAGCAGCCCATCCCTGACAGGCCACCAAGAGACCCAGTACTTC.